A selection of T cell receptor beta chains follows, all from one sample in a study of blood T cells in healthy people across ages. TCRdb processed the 5' RACE reads anew with MiXCR; each CDR3 protein has one entry. Among roughly 830,000 distinct CDR3 sequences listed, about 62% were seen once. Sequencing was carried out using blood. These receptors originate from a man aged 25-45 years in good health. The CDR3 runs from the conserved cysteine through the conserved F or W. D genes are given only for firm matches. Where a row states a size, it is once, few, many or the class of an expanded clone; other rows omit it.

>TRBJ2-5|NA|TRBV7-2|NA
TGTGCCAGCAGCTGGCTGACGGGACGGAGAATTGGGGAGACCCAGTACTTC
CASSWLTGRRIGETQYF
>TRBJ2-2|NA|TRBV29-1|TRBD2
TGCGGCGCCCCACAGCGGGGGAACACCGGGGAGCTGTTTTTT
CGAPQRGNTGELFF
>TRBJ2-1|NA|TRBV7-3|NA
TGTGCCAGCAGCCCCGGCAGACCCTACAATGAGCAGTTCTTC
CASSPGRPYNEQFF
>TRBJ1-5|NA|TRBV5-1|TRBD1
TGCGCCAGCAGCCCAACGACAGGGGCGGGACAGCCCCAGCATTTT
CASSPTTGAGQPQHF
>TRBJ2-1|NA|TRBV12-3/TRBV12-4|TRBD2
TGTGCCAGCAGGAGCGGGGGGGCCTTTGAGCAGTTCTTC
CASRSGGAFEQFF
>TRBJ2-7|NA|TRBV30|TRBD2
TGTGCCTGGAGTGGCCTAGCGGGGGGTCTCTACGAGCAGTACTTC
CAWSGLAGGLYEQYF
>TRBJ1-2|NA|TRBV18|TRBD1
TGTGCCAGCTCACCACCCGACAGGGGAGGCACCTTC
CASSPPDRGGTF
>TRBJ1-5|few|TRBV7-2|TRBD1
TGTGCCAGCAGCCCGGACAGGTCGGCTCAGCCCCAGCATTTT
CASSPDRSAQPQHF
>TRBJ2-7|few|TRBV20-1|NA
TGCAGTGCCCCCCGGTACTCATCCTACGAGCAGTACTTC
CSAPRYSSYEQYF
>TRBJ2-7|few|TRBV10-3|NA
TGTGCCATCAGCAACTTCCCGGGGCAGACCTCCTACGAGCAGTACTTC
CAISNFPGQTSYEQYF
>TRBJ2-5|NA|TRBV20-1|NA
TGCAGTACAAGAGGAACAGGGCCTCTCCAAGAGACCCAGTACTTC
CSTRGTGPLQETQYF
>TRBJ1-2|NA|TRBV7-2|TRBD1
TGTGCCAGCAGCCAAAATCCGGGACAGGGGGCGATCTATGGCTACACCTTC
CASSQNPGQGAIYGYTF
>TRBJ2-1|NA|TRBV5-8|TRBD1
TGTGCCAGCAGCCAAAATCAGGGGGATAGGTTCTTC
CASSQNQGDRFF
>TRBJ2-1|NA|TRBV19|NA
TGTGCCAGTACCCCGGGGCGGAGCGAGCAGTTCTTC
CASTPGRSEQFF
>TRBJ2-7|NA|TRBV4-3|NA
TGCGCCAGCAGCCATCTACCCGCTACTCGAGACATGCAGTACTTC
CASSHLPATRDMQYF
>TRBJ1-2|NA|TRBV7-2|TRBD1
TGTGCCAGCAGCTTACCAGGGGGAAACTATGGCTACACCTTC
CASSLPGGNYGYTF
>TRBJ2-1|NA|TRBV9|NA
TGTGCCAGCAGCGCATCGCGGGGCTATGAGCAGTTCTTC
CASSASRGYEQFF
>TRBJ2-7|NA|TRBV7-8|NA
TGTGCCAGCACTCTAGACAGGTTTGACGAGCAGTACTTC
CASTLDRFDEQYF
>TRBJ2-7|NA|TRBV12-3/TRBV12-4|NA
TGTGCCAGCAGTAATTACCCAAACGAGCAGTACTTC
CASSNYPNEQYF
>TRBJ1-2|NA|TRBV3-1|NA
TGTGCCAGCAGCCAAGATGGGAAGGGCGGGGGCTACACCTTC
CASSQDGKGGGYTF
>TRBJ2-7|few|TRBV7-3|NA
TGTGCCAGCAGCCCCCAGGGGGGGCCGACCTACGAGCAGTACTTC
CASSPQGGPTYEQYF
>TRBJ2-5|NA|TRBV21-1|NA
TGTGCCAGCAGCCCGCGACAGGGGCCTCGTCCAGAAGAAGAGACCCAGTACTTC
CASSPRQGPRPEEETQYF
>TRBJ2-7|NA|TRBV28|NA
TGTGCCAGCAGTTTACCGGGCCCCGGCACCTACGAGCAGTACTTC
CASSLPGPGTYEQYF
>TRBJ2-5|NA|TRBV4-2|NA
TGTGCCAGCAGCCAGGTAGCGGTCCAAGAGACCCAGTACTTC
CASSQVAVQETQYF
>TRBJ1-1|NA|TRBV4-2|TRBD1
TGTGCCAGCAGCCACCTACAGGGGAGGAACACTGAAGCTTTCTTT
CASSHLQGRNTEAFF
>TRBJ2-2|few|TRBV4-3|TRBD1
TGCGCCAGCAGCCAAGGGATGGGACAGAGCACCGGGGAGCTGTTTTTT
CASSQGMGQSTGELFF
>TRBJ2-7|NA|TRBV9|NA
TGTGCCAGCAGCGGAGGGGGGACCTACGAGCAGTACTTC
CASSGGGTYEQYF
>TRBJ1-4|NA|TRBV28|NA
TGTGCCAGCAGTTTAGTCATACGTGGGGGCGGCGAAAAACTGTTTTTT
CASSLVIRGGGEKLFF
>TRBJ2-1|NA|TRBV29-1|TRBD2
TGCAGCGTTGATCGGGCGGGGGGGCAAGGTGAGCAGTTCTTC
CSVDRAGGQGEQFF
>TRBJ2-6|once|TRBV6-5|NA
TGTGCCAGCGCCAGGGATGGACCTGGGGCCAACGTCCTGACTTTC
CASARDGPGANVLTF
>TRBJ2-5|NA|TRBV6-6|NA
TGTGCCAGCAGCCAGAGACTCGACGACTCGCAGTACTTC
CASSQRLDDSQYF
>TRBJ2-6|NA|TRBV7-9|NA
TGTGCCAGCAGCAGCCTAGAGTTCAGGGCTGGGGCCAACGTCCTGACCTTC
CASSSLEFRAGANVLTF
>TRBJ1-6|NA|TRBV19|NA
TGTGCCAGTAGTATCATATCTGGGACAAAGAATTCACCCCTCCACTTT
CASSIISGTKNSPLHF
>TRBJ2-7|NA|TRBV29-1|TRBD2
TGCAGCGCTAACGGGGGGAAAGGCTCCTACGAGCAGTACTTC
CSANGGKGSYEQYF
>TRBJ2-7|NA|TRBV11-2|NA
TGTGCCAGCAGCTTAGGGGCACTCGGCTACGAGCAGTACTTC
CASSLGALGYEQYF
>TRBJ1-5|NA|TRBV6-6|TRBD1
TGTGCCAGCAATACAGGGGGCATGAGTCAGCCCCAGCATTTT
CASNTGGMSQPQHF
>TRBJ1-2|NA|TRBV29-1|NA
TGTAGCGTTGAAGATCCGACGGCGGTTAACTATGGCTACACCTTC
CSVEDPTAVNYGYTF
>TRBJ2-1|NA|TRBV29-1|TRBD2
TGCAGCGTCCAACCGACTAGCGGGGTATATAATGAGCAGTTCTTC
CSVQPTSGVYNEQFF
>TRBJ2-1|few|TRBV20-1|TRBD2
TGCAGTGCTAGTGTTGCGGGGGGCCTGGATTCCTACAATGAGCAGTTCTTC
CSASVAGGLDSYNEQFF
>TRBJ1-2|few|TRBV29-1|TRBD1
TGCAGCGTTGCTGAGGGACAGGGGAACTATGGCTACACCTTC
CSVAEGQGNYGYTF
>TRBJ1-5|NA|TRBV12-3/TRBV12-4|NA
TGTGCCAGCAGTTATGGGCAGTATAGCAATCAGCCCCAGCATTTT
CASSYGQYSNQPQHF
>TRBJ2-7|few|TRBV6-2/TRBV6-3|TRBD2
TGTGCCAGCAGGAAATTGAGCGGGGACCTTTACGAGCAGTACTTC
CASRKLSGDLYEQYF
>TRBJ2-7|once|TRBV5-6|NA
TGTGCCAGCAGCTCATATGCCACAGGAGACTACGAGCAGTACTTC
CASSSYATGDYEQYF
>TRBJ1-2|few|TRBV20-1|TRBD1
TGCAGTGCTAGAGATCCGGGACAGGGGGCATCTGGCTACACCTTC
CSARDPGQGASGYTF
>TRBJ2-1|NA|TRBV5-4|TRBD2
TGTGCCAGCAGCCTTGGACTAGCGGGGGAGCTAGGCTACAATGAGCAGTTCTTC
CASSLGLAGELGYNEQFF
>TRBJ2-7|NA|TRBV12-3/TRBV12-4|TRBD1
TGTGCCAGCAGCATGGGACAGGGTAGCGAGCAGTACTTC
CASSMGQGSEQYF
>TRBJ2-1|NA|TRBV28|NA
TGTGCCAGCAGAGAGCCACAGGGCTATGAGCAGTTCTTC
CASREPQGYEQFF
>TRBJ1-5|NA|TRBV7-2|NA
TGTGCCAGCAGCTTAGAACCGCAGGGGATGGGCCAGCCCCAGCATTTT
CASSLEPQGMGQPQHF
>TRBJ2-1|once|TRBV7-8|TRBD2
TGTGCCAGCAGCCCCGCTGGTCTAGCGGGGGATGAGCAGTTCTTC
CASSPAGLAGDEQFF
>TRBJ2-3|NA|TRBV10-3|TRBD2
TGTGCCATCAAATCGGGACTAGCGGGGGGCGGTACGCAGTATTTT
CAIKSGLAGGGTQYF
>TRBJ2-7|once|TRBV7-9|TRBD1
TGTGCCAGCAGCTTACGCACAGGGGCGAGCTCCTACGAGCAGTACTTC
CASSLRTGASSYEQYF
>TRBJ2-1|few|TRBV20-1|NA
TGCAGTGCTGTCACCCGGGGGAGGGGGGCAGGGGGCTACAATGAGCAGTTCTTC
CSAVTRGRGAGGYNEQFF
>TRBJ2-5|few|TRBV4-3|NA
TGCGCCAGCAGCCAAGCGGGATGGAATAGGGTGGAGACCCAGTACTTC
CASSQAGWNRVETQYF
>TRBJ1-1|once|TRBV28|NA
TGTGCCAGCAGTATACCGTTAGGAGGGACCCGCAACACTGAAGCTTTCTTT
CASSIPLGGTRNTEAFF
>TRBJ2-1|NA|TRBV7-9|NA
TGTGCCAGCAGCGGCAGACCAGATGAGCAGTTCTTC
CASSGRPDEQFF